This T cell receptor beta chain originates from a study of T-cell reconstitution after alpha-beta-depleted transplantation in children. On this clonotype: What it binds is unknown.

V lost 7 bases and J 6 bases, leaving 10 bases between the germline ends. The CDR3 totals 10 residues. Per the germline V gene, CDR1 is SQVTM and CDR2 is ANQGSEA. Study-level findings and limits: It was newly produced T cells that mostly accounted for T-cell counts and diversity one year after transplant. TCRbeta diversity was high at day 60 in some patients (a result of surviving recipient T cells and thymic progenitors). In patients about two months after transplant, alpha-beta T cells reportedly arose from several hundred expanded graft clones.

Unique molecular identifiers were used to barcode this TCRbeta library. Via MiXCR, TCRdb re-called the PCR reads, giving one row per CDR3 protein. The sample consists of about 980,000 distinct CDR3 sequences, around 30% of them appearing once. This chain uses TRBV29-1 with TRBJ2-7; D is uncertain. The TCR sequence derives from a boy in the first two years of life who had a stem cell transplant for SCID, so the T cells may come from the graft donor. The source material was PBMCs, mostly from graft donor cells, sampled 360 days after TCRalphabeta/CD19-depleted stem cell transplant. CDR3 region: CSATGREQYF. DNA for the CDR3: TGCAGCGCGACGGGTCGCGAGCAGTACTTC.